One and the same sample provided the 14 T cell receptor beta chains below, sequenced in a study of T cell changes during pregnancy in multiple sclerosis. The table came from immunoSEQ multiplex PCR; TCRdb's copy has only in-frame clones and leaves some out. Of over 55,000 clones in the sample, roughly nine tenths were seen once. Sample: peripheral blood, taken in the first trimester of pregnancy. These receptors all come from a female donor with multiple sclerosis, enrolled in a pregnancy study.

The chain has TRBV27 and TRBJ1-2; a possible D gene is TRBD1 (5 bases). Trimming pared 2 bases from V and 1 base from J, leaving 5 bases between. CDR1 and CDR2 (germline): MNHEY, SMNVEV (reference sequence). The CDR3 has 13 amino acids. In DNA form, the CDR3 reads TGTGCCAGCAGTTTACAGGGTAACTATGGCTACACCTTC. Its translation is CASSLQGNYGYTF.

The gene calls are TRBV7-8 and TRBJ2-3; 7 bases are shared with TRBD2. The CDR3 sequence is 16 residues long. Germline-derived CDR1 and CDR2 are SGHVS and FQNEAQ. J lost 4 bases, V lost 2 bases, and 9 bases had no gene match. The CDR3: CASSLPRDYTPDTQYF. DNA for the CDR3: TGTGCCAGCAGCTTACCCCGGGACTATACCCCAGATACGCAGTATTTT. Full variable domain (remainder filled in from reference TRBV7-8 and TRBJ2-3): GAGVSQSPRYKVAKRGQDVALRCDPISGHVSLFWYQQALGQGPEFLTYFQNEAQLDKSGLPSDRFFAERPEGSVSTLKIQRTQQEDSAVYLCASSLPRDYTPDTQYFGPGTRLTVL.

In its sample, this clone was seen once. V gene TRBV11-2 combines with J gene TRBJ2-7; TRBD1 is a possible D gene (6 bases). There are 17 residues in the CDR3. Germline V gives CDR1 SGHAT, CDR2 FQNNGV. V shed 5 bases and J shed 0 bases, with 20 bases lying between them. CDR3: CASSPINRQAHSYEQYF. CDR3 nucleotides: TGTGCCAGCAGCCCCATCAATCGACAGGCCCACTCCTACGAGCAGTACTTC.

The chain links TRBV19 to TRBJ2-6, with D unresolved. The CDR3 consists of 13 residues. Trimming stripped 6 bases from V and 4 bases from J, with 7 bases between. CDR1 and CDR2 (germline): LNHDA, SQIVND (reference sequence). The CDR3 coding sequence is TGTGCCAGTAGGTCTGGCGGGGCCAACGTCCTGACTTTC. This codes for CASRSGGANVLTF.

The CDR3 DNA follows: TGTGCCAGCAGTCCGAAAGGGAGTTTCAACAATGAGCAGTTCTTC. It translates to CASSPKGSFNNEQFF. The chain couples TRBV27 to TRBJ2-1; possible D gene TRBD2, 5 bases. V was trimmed by 5 bases and J by 5 bases, leaving 16 bases between them. This CDR3 region has 15 residues. Germline assignment: CDR1 MNHEY and CDR2 SMNVEV (reference sequence).

This clone came up once. The gene calls are TRBV5-1 and TRBJ2-1; the match to TRBD2 covers 11 bases. With 1 base clipped from V and 7 bases from J, the junction kept 4 bases outside the gene matches. The CDR3 covers 15 residues. Germline CDR1 reads SGHRS; CDR2 reads YFSETQ. CDR3 in amino acids: CASSLPLAGGNEQFF. CDR3 bases: TGCGCCAGCAGCTTGCCGCTAGCGGGGGGTAATGAGCAGTTCTTC.

The CDR3 DNA is TGTGCCAGCAGCTTAGGTAGCGACGAGCAGTACTTC. Translation gives CASSLGSDEQYF. The J gene is TRBJ2-7, the V gene TRBV7-2; possibly TRBD2 for D (5 bases). The V and J ends lost 1 base and 5 bases respectively, with 6 bases between them. This CDR3 spans 12 amino acids. Germline V gives CDR1 SGHTA, CDR2 FQGNSA.

The chain combines TRBV27 with TRBJ2-2; a possible D gene is TRBD2 (5 bases). The V and J ends lost 7 bases and 7 bases respectively, with 22 bases between them. Germline V lookup: CDR1 MNHEY, CDR2 SMNVEV (reference sequence). CDR3 size: 16 residues. CDR3 nucleotide sequence: TGTGCCAGCACCTCGGCGGGTGCTGACATGGGCGGGGAGCTGTTTTTT. It is translated as CASTSAGADMGGELFF.

The chain combines TRBV15 with TRBJ2-5; 10 bases are a match to TRBD2. The CDR3 is 15 residues long. Germline V CDR1 and CDR2: LNHNV, YYDKDF (reference sequence). J lost 5 bases, V lost 8 bases, and 11 bases had no gene match. In DNA, the CDR3 is TGTGCCACCGAGAGAAGCGGGAGGGCCGGTGAGACCCAGTACTTC. Translation: CATERSGRAGETQYF.

A few counts support this clone. V usage is TRBV29-1 and J usage is TRBJ2-5; tentative D call: TRBD2 (6 bases). The CDR3 extends over 13 amino acids. Trimming left V 3 bases short and J 2 bases short, with 10 bases between. CDR1 and CDR2 (germline): SQVTM, ANQGSEA. This chain's CDR3 is CSVDAGPQETQYF. CDR3 nucleotides: TGCAGCGTTGATGCGGGACCACAAGAGACCCAGTACTTC.

This clone was detected only a few times. This chain joins TRBV27 and TRBJ1-5, with TRBD1 as a possible D gene (5 bases). The CDR3 is 14 amino acids. V was trimmed by 7 bases and J by 4 bases, leaving 14 bases between them. Germline-derived CDR1 and CDR2 are MNHEY and SMNVEV (reference sequence). The CDR3 here is CASIAAGSNQPQHF. The DNA for the CDR3 is TGTGCCAGCATCGCTGCAGGGTCAAATCAGCCCCAGCATTTT.

This clone was recorded once. The chain carries TRBV5-6 and TRBJ1-5, with 10 bases matching TRBD1. The CDR3 sequence is 17 residues long. Germline V gene lookup returns CDR1 SGHDT and CDR2 YYEEEE. The junction had 10 bases not matched to a gene; V was cut back by 4 bases and J by 3 bases. CDR3 residues: CASSETGGRPNNQPQHF. DNA for the CDR3: TGTGCCAGCAGCGAGACAGGGGGCCGACCGAACAATCAGCCCCAGCATTTT.

Only one count was recorded for this clone. The chain has TRBV9 and TRBJ1-1; D not resolved. The CDR3 is 15 amino acids. Per the germline V gene, CDR1 is SGDLS and CDR2 is YYNGEE. Trimming took 0 bases from V and 1 from J, leaving 10 bases between them. The CDR3 region is CASSVELEANTEAFF. The CDR3, as DNA: TGTGCCAGCAGCGTAGAATTGGAGGCGAACACTGAAGCTTTCTTT.

The chain has TRBV9 and TRBJ1-1; 8 bases are a match to TRBD1. The J segment lost 1 base and the V segment lost 4 bases, leaving 6 bases of the junction unmatched. CDR1 is SGDLS and CDR2 is YYNGEE in the germline V gene. The CDR3 runs to 15 residues. The CDR3 is CASSPQGQANTEAFF. For the CDR3, the DNA is TGTGCCAGCAGCCCCCAGGGACAGGCGAACACTGAAGCTTTCTTT.